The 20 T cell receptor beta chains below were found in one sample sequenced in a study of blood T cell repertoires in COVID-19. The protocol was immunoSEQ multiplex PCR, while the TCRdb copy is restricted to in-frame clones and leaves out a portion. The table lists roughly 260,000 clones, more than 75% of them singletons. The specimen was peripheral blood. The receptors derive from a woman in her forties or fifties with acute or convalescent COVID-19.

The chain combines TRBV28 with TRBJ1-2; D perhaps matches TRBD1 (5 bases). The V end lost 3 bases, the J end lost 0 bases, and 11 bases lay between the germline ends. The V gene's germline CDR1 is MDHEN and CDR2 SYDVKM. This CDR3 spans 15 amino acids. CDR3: CASSFIGGTNYGYTF. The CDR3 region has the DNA TGTGCCAGCAGTTTCATCGGGGGAACTAACTATGGCTACACCTTC.

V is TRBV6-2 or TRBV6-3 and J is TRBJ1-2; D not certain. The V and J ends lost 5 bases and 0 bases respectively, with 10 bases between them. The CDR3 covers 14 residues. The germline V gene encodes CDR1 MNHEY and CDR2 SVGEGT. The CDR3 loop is CASSDPGTNYGYTF. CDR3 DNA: TGTGCCAGCAGTGATCCCGGGACTAACTATGGCTACACCTTC.

CDR3 amino acids: CASSLPRTGDSRSVTGELFF. In DNA form, the CDR3 reads TGTGCCAGCAGCCTCCCTCGGACAGGGGATTCTCGAAGTGTCACCGGGGAGCTGTTTTTT. V is TRBV3-1 (or the pseudogene TRBV3-2) and J is TRBJ2-2, with 9 bases lining up with TRBD1. The junction had 19 bases not matched to a gene; V was cut back by 4 bases and J by 4 bases. Germline values: CDR1 LGHDT, CDR2 YNNKEL (reference sequence). The CDR3 runs to 20 residues.

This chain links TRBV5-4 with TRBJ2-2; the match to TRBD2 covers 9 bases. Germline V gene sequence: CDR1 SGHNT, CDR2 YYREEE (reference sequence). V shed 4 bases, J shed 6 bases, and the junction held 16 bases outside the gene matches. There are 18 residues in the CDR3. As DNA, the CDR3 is TGTGCCAGCAGCACTAGGGAGGGGCTAGCGGGAAGGTCCGGGGAGCTGTTTTTT. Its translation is CASSTREGLAGRSGELFF.

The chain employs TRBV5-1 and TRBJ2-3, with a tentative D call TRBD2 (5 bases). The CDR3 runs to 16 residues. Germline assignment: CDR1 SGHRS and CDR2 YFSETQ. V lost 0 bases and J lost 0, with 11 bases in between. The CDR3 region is CASSLGTRTSTDTQYF. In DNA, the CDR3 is TGCGCCAGCAGCTTGGGCACTAGAACTAGCACAGATACGCAGTATTTT.

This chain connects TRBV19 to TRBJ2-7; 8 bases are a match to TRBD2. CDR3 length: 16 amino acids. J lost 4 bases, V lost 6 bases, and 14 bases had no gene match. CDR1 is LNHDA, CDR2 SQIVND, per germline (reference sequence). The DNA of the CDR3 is TGTGCCAGTAGCCCAGAGGGACTAGGCGGGAGATACGAGCAGTACTTC. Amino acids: CASSPEGLGGRYEQYF.

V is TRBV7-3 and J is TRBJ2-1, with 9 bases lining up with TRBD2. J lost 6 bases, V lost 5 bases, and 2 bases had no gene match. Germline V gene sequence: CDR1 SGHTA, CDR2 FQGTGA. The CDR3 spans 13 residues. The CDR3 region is CASSDSGSNEQFF. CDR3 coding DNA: TGTGCCAGCAGCGATAGCGGGAGCAATGAGCAGTTCTTC. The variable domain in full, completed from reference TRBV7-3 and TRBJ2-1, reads GAGVSQTPSNKVTEKGKYVELRCDPISGHTALYWYRQSLGQGPEFLIYFQGTGAADDSGLPNDRFFAVRPEGSVSTLKIQRTERGDSAVYLCASSDSGSNEQFFGPGTRLTVL.

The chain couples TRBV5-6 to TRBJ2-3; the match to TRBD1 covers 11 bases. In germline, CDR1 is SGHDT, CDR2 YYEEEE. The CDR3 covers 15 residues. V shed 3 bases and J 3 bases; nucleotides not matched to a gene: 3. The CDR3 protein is CASSSDRGLTDTQYF. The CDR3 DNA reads TGTGCCAGCAGCTCGGACAGGGGGCTTACAGATACGCAGTATTTT.

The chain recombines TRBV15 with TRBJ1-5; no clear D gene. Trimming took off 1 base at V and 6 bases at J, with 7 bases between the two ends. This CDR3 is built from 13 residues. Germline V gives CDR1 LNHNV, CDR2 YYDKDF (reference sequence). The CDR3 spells CATSRGAPQPQHF. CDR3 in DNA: TGTGCCACCAGCAGAGGAGCCCCTCAGCCCCAGCATTTT. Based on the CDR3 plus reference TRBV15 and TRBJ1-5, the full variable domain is DAMVIQNPRYQVTQFGKPVTLSCSQTLNHNVMYWYQQKSSQAPKLLFHYYDKDFNNEADTPDNFQSRRPNTSFCFLDIRSPGLGDTAMYLCATSRGAPQPQHFGDGTRLSIL.

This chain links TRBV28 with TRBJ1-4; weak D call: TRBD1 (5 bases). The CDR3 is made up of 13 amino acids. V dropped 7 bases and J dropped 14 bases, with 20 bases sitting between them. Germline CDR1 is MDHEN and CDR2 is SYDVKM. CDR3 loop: CASTTPGELWLFF. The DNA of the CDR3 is TGTGCCAGCACCACCCCGGGGGAGTTATGGCTGTTTTTT.

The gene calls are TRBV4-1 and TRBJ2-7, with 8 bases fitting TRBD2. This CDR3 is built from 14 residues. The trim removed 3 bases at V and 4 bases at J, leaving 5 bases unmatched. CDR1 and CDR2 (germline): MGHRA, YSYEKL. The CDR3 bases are TGCGCCAGCAGCCATCCGGGACTAGAATACGAGCAGTACTTC. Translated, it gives CASSHPGLEYEQYF.

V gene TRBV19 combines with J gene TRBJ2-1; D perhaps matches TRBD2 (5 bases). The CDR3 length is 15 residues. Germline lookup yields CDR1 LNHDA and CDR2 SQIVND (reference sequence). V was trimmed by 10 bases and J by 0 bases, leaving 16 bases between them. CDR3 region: CATTQRASSYNEQFF. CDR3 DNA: TGTGCCACCACCCAGAGGGCGAGCTCCTACAATGAGCAGTTCTTC.

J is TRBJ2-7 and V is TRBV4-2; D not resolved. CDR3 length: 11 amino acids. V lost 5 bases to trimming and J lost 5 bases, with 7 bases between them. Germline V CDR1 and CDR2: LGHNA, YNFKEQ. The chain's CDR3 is CASSTYDEQYF. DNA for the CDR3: TGTGCCAGCAGCACCTATGACGAGCAGTACTTC.

CDR3 residues: CASSLYASGLDAGELFF. CDR3 DNA sequence: TGTGCCAGCAGCTTATACGCCTCGGGACTAGACGCCGGGGAGCTGTTTTTT. This rearrangement joins TRBV7-3 to TRBJ2-2; 8 bases are shared with TRBD2. The length of the CDR3 is 17 residues. Germline V gene lookup returns CDR1 SGHTA and CDR2 FQGTGA. With 2 bases clipped from V and 6 bases from J, the junction kept 11 bases outside the gene matches.

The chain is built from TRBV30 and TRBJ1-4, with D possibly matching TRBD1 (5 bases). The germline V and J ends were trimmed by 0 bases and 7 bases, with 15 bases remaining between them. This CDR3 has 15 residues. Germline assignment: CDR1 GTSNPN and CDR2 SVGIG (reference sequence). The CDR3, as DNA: TGTGCCTGGAGTGTACCCGGCCAGGGCAGTGAAAAACTGTTTTTT. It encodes CAWSVPGQGSEKLFF.

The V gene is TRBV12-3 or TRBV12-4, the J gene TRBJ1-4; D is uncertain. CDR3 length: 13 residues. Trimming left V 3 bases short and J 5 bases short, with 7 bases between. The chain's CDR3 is CASSFRENEKLFF. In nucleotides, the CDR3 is TGTGCCAGCAGTTTTCGAGAAAATGAAAAACTGTTTTTT.

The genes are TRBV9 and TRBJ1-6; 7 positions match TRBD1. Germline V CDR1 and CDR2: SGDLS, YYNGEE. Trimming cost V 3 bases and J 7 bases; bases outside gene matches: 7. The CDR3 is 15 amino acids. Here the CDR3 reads CASSGYRGTNSPLHF. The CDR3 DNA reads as TGTGCCAGCAGCGGATACAGGGGAACCAATTCACCCCTCCACTTT.

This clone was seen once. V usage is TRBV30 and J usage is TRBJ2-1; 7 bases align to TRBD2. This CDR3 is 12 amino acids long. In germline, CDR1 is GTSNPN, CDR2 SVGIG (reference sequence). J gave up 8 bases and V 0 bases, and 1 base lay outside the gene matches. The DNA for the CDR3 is TGTGCCTGGAGTGTAGCGGGATATGAGCAGTTCTTC. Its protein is CAWSVAGYEQFF.

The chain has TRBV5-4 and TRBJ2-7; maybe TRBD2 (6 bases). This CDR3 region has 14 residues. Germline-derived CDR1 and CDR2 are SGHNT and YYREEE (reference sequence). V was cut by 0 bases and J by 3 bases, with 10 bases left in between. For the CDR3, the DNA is TGTGCCAGCAGCTTGGGACTAGGAGTCTACGAGCAGTACTTC. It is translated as CASSLGLGVYEQYF.

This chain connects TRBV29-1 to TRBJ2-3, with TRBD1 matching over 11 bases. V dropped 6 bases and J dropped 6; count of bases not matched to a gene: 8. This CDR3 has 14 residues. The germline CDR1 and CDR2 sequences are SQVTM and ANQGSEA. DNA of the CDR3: TGCAGCGTAGGTGCCGGGACAGGGGGGGATACGCAGTATTTT. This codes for CSVGAGTGGDTQYF.